Following are 29 T cell receptor beta chains from one sample sequenced in a study of T cell responses to AZD1222 COVID-19 vaccine. Measured with immunoSEQ multiplex PCR; TCRdb has only the in-frame clones, and not every one. The sample consists of over 120,000 clones, about 92% of them appearing once. The sequences come from peripheral blood, collected after recovery from COVID-19. These receptors were taken from an adult who had recovered from COVID-19.

The chain uses TRBV27 and TRBJ2-6; a weak D match, TRBD1 (5 bases). The germline V and J ends were trimmed by 5 bases and 5 bases, with 16 bases remaining between them. The CDR3 length is 16 residues. Germline CDR1 and CDR2: MNHEY and SMNVEV (reference sequence). CDR3: CASSQRWSGRANVLTF. DNA of the CDR3: TGTGCCAGCAGTCAACGTTGGTCAGGGAGGGCCAACGTCCTGACTTTC.

The genes are TRBV27 and TRBJ2-1, with a possible D match to TRBD1 (5 bases). The V gene's germline CDR1 is MNHEY and CDR2 SMNVEV (reference sequence). The germline V and J ends were trimmed by 3 bases and 9 bases, with 15 bases remaining between them. The CDR3 contains 14 residues. CDR3 DNA sequence: TGTGCCAGCAGTTTGGGGCCTATCACGGGTGAGCAGTTCTTC. Protein: CASSLGPITGEQFF.

The chain uses TRBV6-5 and TRBJ2-2, with D tentatively TRBD2 (6 bases). Germline CDR1 and CDR2: MNHEY and SVGAGI. The CDR3 consists of 14 residues. The V and J ends lost 6 bases and 6 bases respectively, with 14 bases between them. The CDR3 region is CASRSFGGSGELFF. CDR3 in DNA: TGTGCCAGCAGATCATTTGGGGGGTCCGGGGAGCTGTTTTTT.

The rearrangement joins TRBV9 to TRBJ2-1; D might be TRBD1 (5 bases). The CDR3 consists of 15 residues. Per germline, CDR1 SGDLS and CDR2 YYNGEE. Trimming pared 0 bases from V and 5 bases from J, leaving 12 bases between. The CDR3 DNA is TGTGCCAGCAGCGTAGGAAGCAGGACACACAATGAGCAGTTCTTC. Residues: CASSVGSRTHNEQFF.

V and J are TRBV3-1 (or the pseudogene TRBV3-2) and TRBJ1-3; tentatively, D is TRBD1 (5 bases). V lost 4 bases, J lost 0 bases, and 7 bases lay in between. The CDR3 contains 14 residues. Per the germline V gene, CDR1 is LGHDT and CDR2 is YNNKEL (reference sequence). CDR3 amino acids: CASSPGYSGNTIYF. The CDR3 DNA sequence: TGTGCCAGCAGCCCAGGGTACTCTGGAAACACCATATATTTT.

The count of this clone is one. V is TRBV2 and J is TRBJ2-7; 9 bases map to TRBD1. CDR3 length equals 15 residues. Germline trimming cut 0 bases from V and 9 bases from J; bases unmatched to any gene: 9. Germline V lookup: CDR1 SNHLY, CDR2 FYNNEI. In DNA, the CDR3 is TGTGCCAGCAGTGAAGCGGAGTTCGGGGGACAGGGGCAGTACTTC. Amino acids: CASSEAEFGGQGQYF.

This chain joins TRBV29-1 and TRBJ2-5; 7 positions agree with TRBD2. Trimming at V came to 7 bases and at J to 0 bases, leaving 5 bases not matched to a gene. Germline CDR1 is SQVTM and CDR2 is ANQGSEA. CDR3 length: 13 amino acids. The CDR3 coding sequence is TGCAGCGGGGAGGGCGGCAACCAAGAGACCCAGTACTTC. Its translation: CSGEGGNQETQYF.

J is TRBJ2-3 and V is TRBV28, with TRBD2 identical over 14 bases. J lost 4 bases, V lost 8 bases, and 5 bases had no gene match. The length of the CDR3 is 15 residues. The germline gives CDR1 MDHEN, CDR2 SYDVKM. CDR3 coding DNA: TGTGCCAGCCGGGGGACTAGCGGGAGTGCAGATACGCAGTATTTT. This codes for CASRGTSGSADTQYF.

The rearrangement joins TRBV4-1 to TRBJ1-4, with no clear D. V was pared by 4 bases and J by 2 bases, with 32 bases between. There are 22 residues in the CDR3. In germline, CDR1 is MGHRA, CDR2 YSYEKL. The CDR3 DNA reads TGCGCCAGCAGCCTCCTTAGGATCCCGAGACAAGGGAACCTTGGCACTAATGAAAAACTGTTTTTT. This encodes CASSLLRIPRQGNLGTNEKLFF.

V is TRBV10-3 and J is TRBJ2-4; D may be TRBD2 (5 bases). V was pared by 6 bases and J by 3 bases, with 18 bases between. Germline lookup yields CDR1 ENHRY and CDR2 SYGVKD. This CDR3 comprises 16 residues. In nucleotides, the CDR3 is TGTGCCATCAGGGCCGAGGGCGGTGGACTCAAAAACATTCAGTACTTC. Its translation is CAIRAEGGGLKNIQYF.

The V gene is TRBV7-9, the J gene TRBJ1-1; tentatively, D is TRBD1 (6 bases). V lost 8 bases and J lost 4, with 17 bases in between. CDR1 is SEHNR, CDR2 FQNEAQ, per germline (reference sequence). This CDR3 has 14 residues. CDR3 in DNA: TGTGCCAGCCGCCCGGGCCGGGACACCACTGAAGCTTTCTTT. Translating it yields CASRPGRDTTEAFF.

The chain employs TRBV10-1 and TRBJ2-1; D assignment may be TRBD1 or TRBD2 (5 bases each). The CDR3 contains 12 residues. Trimming removed 4 bases from V and 9 bases from J, with 10 bases in between. The V gene's germline CDR1 is WNHNN and CDR2 SYGVQD (reference sequence). The CDR3 loop is CASSGSRGEQFF. CDR3 coding DNA: TGCGCCAGCAGTGGTTCGAGGGGTGAGCAGTTCTTC.

The V call is TRBV11-2, the J call TRBJ2-1; perhaps TRBD2 as D (6 bases). The CDR3 extends over 16 amino acids. V was trimmed by 0 bases and J by 5 bases, leaving 14 bases between them. The germline CDR1 and CDR2 sequences are SGHAT and FQNNGV. CDR3 sequence: CASSLDWLAPHNEQFF. For the CDR3, the DNA is TGTGCCAGCAGCTTAGATTGGCTAGCGCCGCACAATGAGCAGTTCTTC.

The genes are TRBV27 and TRBJ2-7; 8 nucleotides match TRBD2. With 2 bases clipped from V and 5 bases from J, the junction kept 5 bases outside the gene matches. The CDR3 loop spans 14 amino acids. Germline CDR1 reads MNHEY; CDR2 reads SMNVEV (reference sequence). CDR3 residues: CASSLSGRIHEQYF. For the CDR3, the DNA is TGTGCCAGCAGTTTAAGCGGGAGAATCCACGAGCAGTACTTC.

The rearrangement links TRBV27 to TRBJ1-1; a possible D gene is TRBD1 (5 bases). The germline gives CDR1 MNHEY, CDR2 SMNVEV (reference sequence). The V and J ends lost 8 bases and 2 bases respectively, with 15 bases between them. The CDR3 runs to 14 residues. CDR3 loop: CASPAKTENTEAFF. The CDR3, as DNA: TGTGCCAGCCCAGCCAAGACAGAAAACACTGAAGCTTTCTTT.

The rearrangement uses TRBV19 and TRBJ2-7; 10 bases line up with TRBD2. Losses at the gene ends were 3 bases for V and 6 bases for J; bases not matched to a gene: 5. The CDR3 totals 14 residues. In germline, CDR1 is LNHDA, CDR2 SQIVND (reference sequence). CDR3: CASSIRGLAIEQYF. CDR3 nucleotides: TGTGCCAGTAGTATTCGGGGACTAGCGATCGAGCAGTACTTC.

The chain carries TRBV19 and TRBJ2-3; D not certain. The CDR3 runs to 14 residues. Between the trimmed V and J ends, which lost 0 bases and 2 bases, there was a span of 6 bases. Germline CDR1 and CDR2: LNHDA and SQIVND (reference sequence). The CDR3 DNA follows: TGTGCCAGTAGTATAGAGAGCTACACAGATACGCAGTATTTT. It yields the protein CASSIESYTDTQYF.

The genes are TRBV5-8 and TRBJ1-3, with TRBD1 identical over 7 bases. The CDR3 has 17 residues. J gave up 0 bases and V 3 bases, and 9 bases lay outside the gene matches. CDR1 and CDR2 from the germline V gene are SGHTS and YDEGEE. CDR3 bases: TGTGCCAGCAGCTGGACGGACAGGCGTTTCTCTGGAAACACCATATATTTT. This gives the protein CASSWTDRRFSGNTIYF.

This chain joins TRBV18 and TRBJ2-5, with TRBD2 identical over 8 bases. Unmatched junction bases numbered 11, after V lost 3 bases and J lost 5 bases. CDR1 KGHSH and CDR2 LQKENI come from the germline V gene. CDR3 size: 16 residues. CDR3: CASSPWTGGPHETQYF. CDR3 DNA sequence: TGTGCCAGCTCACCTTGGACGGGAGGGCCGCACGAGACCCAGTACTTC.

The J gene is TRBJ2-7, the V gene TRBV28; no definite D call. The V end lost 5 bases, the J end lost 0 bases, and 8 bases lay between the germline ends. Germline-derived CDR1 and CDR2 are MDHEN and SYDVKM. The length of the CDR3 is 13 residues. CDR3 bases: TGTGCCAGCAGTCCTCCCCCCTCCTACGAGCAGTACTTC. Encoded protein: CASSPPPSYEQYF.

V usage is TRBV20-1 and J usage is TRBJ1-1; D gene unclear. This CDR3 contains 11 residues. Trimming took 3 bases from V and 2 from J, leaving 4 bases between them. Germline V gene sequence: CDR1 DFQATT, CDR2 SNEGSKA (reference sequence). The CDR3: CSARGNTEAFF. The CDR3 bases are TGCAGTGCTAGGGGTAACACTGAAGCTTTCTTT.

The chain recombines TRBV7-6 with TRBJ2-1, with 9 bases that match TRBD2. The CDR3 is 18 residues long. The junction had 12 bases not matched to a gene; V was cut back by 2 bases and J by 4 bases. Per germline, CDR1 SGHVS and CDR2 FNYEAQ. CDR3 DNA sequence: TGTGCCAGCAGCTTAAGGCCGGGTCTAGCGGGGCCGTACAATGAGCAGTTCTTC. Translation: CASSLRPGLAGPYNEQFF.

This rearrangement joins TRBV19 to TRBJ2-5, with D possibly matching TRBD2 (6 bases). With 3 bases removed from V and 5 bases from J, the gap between germline ends came to 13 bases. The CDR3 loop spans 14 amino acids. CDR1 and CDR2 (germline): LNHDA, SQIVND (reference sequence). In DNA, the CDR3 is TGTGCCAGTAGTATTCGCGGGATTTTGGAGACCCAGTACTTC. Its translation: CASSIRGILETQYF.

The CDR3 loop reads CASTPGQGRTEAFF. The CDR3 bases are TGTGCCAGCACCCCTGGGCAGGGGAGGACTGAAGCTTTCTTT. The chain uses TRBV28 and TRBJ1-1; D perhaps matches TRBD1 (6 bases). Looked up from germline, CDR1 is MDHEN and CDR2 is SYDVKM. There are 14 residues in the CDR3. The V and J ends lost 7 bases and 5 bases respectively, with 17 bases between them.

This clone was seen once. The chain couples TRBV27 to TRBJ2-7; no clear D gene. V lost 6 bases and J lost 1, with 7 bases in between. From germline, CDR1 is MNHEY and CDR2 SMNVEV (reference sequence). The CDR3 length is 12 residues. In DNA form, the CDR3 reads TGTGCCAGCAGCTCCAAGTCCTACGAGCAGTACTTC. Translated: CASSSKSYEQYF.

The rearrangement joins TRBV18 to TRBJ2-7; 10 nucleotides line up with TRBD1. Germline assignment: CDR1 KGHSH and CDR2 LQKENI. This CDR3 has 13 amino acids. Trimming removed 8 bases from V and 3 bases from J; junction bases left unmatched: 4. CDR3 sequence reads: CASNWDRGYEQYF. In nucleotides, the CDR3 is TGTGCCAGCAACTGGGACAGGGGCTACGAGCAGTACTTC.

This clone occurred once. The chain joins TRBV12-3 or TRBV12-4 to TRBJ1-4, with D uncertain. V lost 2 bases and J 6 bases, leaving 7 bases between the germline ends. The CDR3 loop spans 13 amino acids. DNA for the CDR3: TGTGCCAGCAGTTTATGGGGTTATGAAAAACTGTTTTTT. Translating it yields CASSLWGYEKLFF.

The chain is built from TRBV9 and TRBJ2-7, with D perhaps TRBD2 (6 bases). Deletions cut 3 bases from V and 0 bases from J, with 10 bases between. This CDR3 contains 14 residues. The V gene's germline CDR1 is SGDLS and CDR2 YYNGEE. The CDR3 bases are TGTGCCAGCAGCGAGGGACTCTTCTCCTACGAGCAGTACTTC. Protein sequence: CASSEGLFSYEQYF.

This clone occurred once. The chain joins TRBV6-5 to TRBJ1-3; weak D call: TRBD1 (5 bases). With 5 bases removed from V and 0 bases from J, the gap between germline ends came to 8 bases. The CDR3 spans 14 residues. Per germline, CDR1 MNHEY and CDR2 SVGAGI. The CDR3 nucleotides are TGTGCCAGCAGTCGGGACTACTCTGGAAACACCATATATTTT. It translates to CASSRDYSGNTIYF.